Shown below are 24 T cell receptor beta chains from a single sample sequenced in a study of blood T cell repertoires in COVID-19. Sequenced by immunoSEQ multiplex PCR; TCRdb stores in-frame clones only, minus some. Of about 190,000 clones in the sample, 82% are singletons; the top ten hold 7.8%. The specimen was peripheral blood. Receptor source: a woman aged 60 to 75 with COVID-19, enrolled during active disease.

The chain links TRBV29-1 to TRBJ1-2, with 7 bases lining up with TRBD1. The CDR3 runs to 12 residues. Trimming removed 8 bases from V and 5 bases from J; junction bases left unmatched: 8. CDR1 SQVTM and CDR2 ANQGSEA come from the germline V gene. CDR3 sequence (DNA): TGCAGCACCGACAGGGTGGATTATGGCTACACCTTC. Translating gives CSTDRVDYGYTF.

The rearrangement joins TRBV7-8 to TRBJ2-1, with 9 bases matching TRBD2. CDR1 is SGHVS and CDR2 is FQNEAQ in the germline V gene. V was clipped by 7 bases and J by 9 bases; unmatched bases: 13. CDR3 length: 15 residues. The CDR3 bases are TGTGCCAGCACCCGAATTGTCGCGGGAGGGGGTGAGCAGTTCTTC. As protein: CASTRIVAGGGEQFF.

This clone has a single count. This chain uses TRBV7-8 with TRBJ2-7, with 9 bases identical to TRBD2. CDR1 is SGHVS and CDR2 is FQNEAQ in the germline V gene. V trimming: 2 bases; J trimming: 0 bases; junction bases outside the gene matches: 2. This CDR3 contains 15 residues. CDR3 amino acids: CASSLLAGISYEQYF. The CDR3 DNA follows: TGTGCCAGCAGCTTACTAGCGGGAATCTCCTACGAGCAGTACTTC.

The chain recombines TRBV28 with TRBJ2-7; weak D call: TRBD1 (5 bases). The germline V gene has CDR1 MDHEN and CDR2 SYDVKM. The CDR3 totals 14 residues. Trimming took 2 bases from V and 7 from J, leaving 15 bases between them. CDR3 residues: CASSLGGRAEEQYV. In nucleotides, the CDR3 is TGTGCCAGCAGTTTAGGTGGCAGGGCGGAGGAGCAGTACGTC.

The chain joins TRBV15 to TRBJ2-2; weak D call: TRBD1 (5 bases). Per germline, CDR1 LNHNV and CDR2 YYDKDF (reference sequence). V was pared by 1 base and J by 9 bases, with 18 bases between. The CDR3 is made up of 16 amino acids. The CDR3 here is CATSRVPAGPPRELFF. CDR3 nucleotides: TGTGCCACCAGCAGAGTCCCCGCAGGGCCCCCTCGGGAGCTGTTTTTT.

The chain carries TRBV9 and TRBJ2-3; the match to TRBD2 covers 13 bases. The germline gives CDR1 SGDLS, CDR2 YYNGEE. V lost 4 bases to trimming and J lost 4 bases; unmatched junction nucleotides: 6. The CDR3 is 16 amino acids. CDR3 region: CASSLTSGGAADTQYF. CDR3 nucleotide sequence: TGTGCCAGCAGCCTAACTAGCGGGGGGGCGGCAGATACGCAGTATTTT.

This clone turned up a few times. The chain uses TRBV5-4 and TRBJ2-1, with unresolved D. CDR3 length: 14 residues. With 3 bases removed from V and 6 bases from J, the gap between germline ends came to 13 bases. CDR1 is SGHNT and CDR2 is YYREEE in the germline V gene (reference sequence). CDR3 DNA: TGTGCCAGCAGCTCCCTTGGGCAGCCCAATGAGCAGTTCTTC. It specifies CASSSLGQPNEQFF. The complete variable domain, with remaining parts taken from reference TRBV5-4 and TRBJ2-1, reads ETGVTQSPTHLIKTRGQQVTLRCSSQSGHNTVSWYQQALGQGPQFIFQYYREEENGRGNFPPRFSGLQFPNYSSELNVNALELDDSALYLCASSSLGQPNEQFFGPGTRLTVL.

With respect to this clone: Other DNA sequences in the same sample also yield this CDR3. The gene calls are TRBV6-4 and TRBJ1-1, with D possibly being TRBD1 (5 bases). Germline CDR1 and CDR2: MRHNA and SNTAGT. There are 13 residues in the CDR3. Trimming cost V 4 bases and J 4 bases, with 10 bases left between them. The CDR3 DNA is TGTGCCAGCAGTGTTGGGGGGGGCACTGAAGCTTTCTTT. It yields the protein CASSVGGGTEAFF.

The CDR3 spells CAWSVGREGIDTQYF. The DNA for the CDR3 is TGTGCCTGGAGTGTAGGGCGGGAGGGGATAGATACGCAGTATTTT. V and J are TRBV30 and TRBJ2-3, with 9 bases matching TRBD2. The trim removed 0 bases at V and 5 bases at J, leaving 6 bases unmatched. Germline V gene sequence: CDR1 GTSNPN, CDR2 SVGIG (reference sequence). The CDR3 runs 15 residues.

V is TRBV24-1 and J is TRBJ2-2; 10 nucleotides align to TRBD2. Germline V gene data show CDR1 as KGHDR and CDR2 as SFDVKD. The CDR3 has 19 amino acids. The J segment lost 4 bases and the V segment lost 1 base, leaving 11 bases of the junction unmatched. CDR3 in amino acids: CATSDFAGSGGAGTGELFF. The CDR3 coding sequence is TGTGCCACCAGTGATTTTGCGGGGAGCGGGGGGGCCGGCACCGGGGAGCTGTTTTTT.

V is TRBV5-8 and J is TRBJ1-5; TRBD1 matches at 8 bases. CDR1 and CDR2 (germline): SGHTS, YDEGEE. V shed 4 bases, J shed 1 base, and the junction held 4 bases outside the gene matches. The CDR3 is made up of 15 amino acids. The CDR3 here is CASSTTGGSNQPQHF. The CDR3, as DNA: TGTGCCAGCAGCACAACAGGGGGGAGCAATCAGCCCCAGCATTTT.

The V gene is TRBV10-3, the J gene TRBJ2-7, with D uncertain. Per germline, CDR1 ENHRY and CDR2 SYGVKD. Trimming removed 5 bases at V and 1 base at J, with 6 bases between. The CDR3 loop spans 12 amino acids. The CDR3 loop reads CAISPLSYEQYF. CDR3 coding DNA: TGTGCCATCAGTCCTCTGTCCTACGAGCAGTACTTC.

The V and J genes are TRBV21-1 and TRBJ2-7; TRBD2 is the table's D call and was not checked against the DNA. TRBV21-1 has pseudogene status. The CDR3 has 17 amino acids. The CDR3 loop is CASSPFGGAGSSYEQYV. The CDR3 nucleotides are TGTGCCAGCAGCCCATTTGGGGGGGCAGGGAGCTCCTACGAGCAGTACGTC.

The J gene is TRBJ1-5, the V gene TRBV28; possible D gene TRBD1, 5 bases. The CDR3 is made up of 17 amino acids. V was clipped by 3 bases and J by 3 bases, with 18 bases between them. Looked up from germline, CDR1 is MDHEN and CDR2 is SYDVKM. CDR3 DNA: TGTGCCAGCAGTTTGATCCCCGACAGTACACTCAATCAGCCCCAGCATTTT. Amino acids: CASSLIPDSTLNQPQHF.

The chain has TRBV4-3 and TRBJ2-5; 11 nucleotides match TRBD1. Unmatched junction bases numbered 2, after V lost 4 bases and J lost 4 bases. From germline, CDR1 is LGHNA and CDR2 YSLEER. The CDR3 contains 14 residues. For the CDR3, the DNA is TGCGCCAGCAGCCCCGGACAGGGGGCAGAGACCCAGTACTTC. It is translated as CASSPGQGAETQYF.

With respect to this clone: A junction end diverges from the germline sequence, so it may reflect a read error. The CDR3 DNA sequence: TGTGCTAGCAGCTTAGGACTAGCGGGAACCGGGGAGCTGTTTTTT. Protein sequence: CASSLGLAGTGELFF. The rearrangement uses TRBV7-7 and TRBJ2-2; 12 bases line up with TRBD2. The germline V gene has CDR1 SSHAT and CDR2 FNYEAQ (reference sequence). The CDR3 loop spans 15 amino acids.

This clone showed up just a few times. The gene calls are TRBV28 and TRBJ2-5, with a possible D match to TRBD2 (6 bases). Germline CDR1 reads MDHEN; CDR2 reads SYDVKM. The CDR3 extends over 15 amino acids. Trimming pared 3 bases from V and 3 bases from J, leaving 14 bases between. CDR3 protein: CASSLSRREKETQYF. The CDR3 nucleotides read TGTGCCAGCAGTTTGTCTCGGCGGGAAAAAGAGACCCAGTACTTC.

In this sample, this clone turned up once. The V and J genes are TRBV20-1 and TRBJ2-5; 8 nucleotides line up with TRBD1. Germline lookup yields CDR1 DFQATT and CDR2 SNEGSKA (reference sequence). This CDR3 region has 11 residues. J was trimmed by 5 bases and V by 7 bases; bases with no gene match: 3. CDR3 in DNA: TGCAGTGGACAGGGGCCGGAGACCCAGTACTTC. Its translation: CSGQGPETQYF.

The chain has TRBV7-9 and TRBJ2-2, with 8 bases lining up with TRBD1. This CDR3 is 16 amino acids long. Germline V gene sequence: CDR1 SEHNR, CDR2 FQNEAQ (reference sequence). V shed 5 bases, J shed 3 bases, and the junction held 8 bases outside the gene matches. The chain's CDR3 is CASSTQGAMDTGELFF. CDR3 nucleotide sequence: TGTGCCAGCAGCACCCAGGGGGCGATGGACACCGGGGAGCTGTTTTTT.

The chain employs TRBV3-1 (or the pseudogene TRBV3-2) and TRBJ1-3, with a weak D call TRBD1 (6 bases). CDR3 length: 16 amino acids. The germline V gene encodes CDR1 LGHDT and CDR2 YNNKEL (reference sequence). V lost 6 bases and J 0 bases, leaving 15 bases between the germline ends. The CDR3 reads CASSQVGQNSGNTIYF. DNA for the CDR3: TGTGCCAGCAGTCAGGTCGGACAGAACTCTGGAAACACCATATATTTT.

The rearrangement links TRBV29-1 to TRBJ2-1, with 11 bases matching TRBD1. Germline CDR1 and CDR2: SQVTM and ANQGSEA. The J segment lost 6 bases and the V segment lost 0 bases, leaving 7 bases of the junction unmatched. CDR3 length equals 16 residues. The CDR3 here is CSVEDRGTGGGNEQFF. CDR3 in DNA: TGCAGCGTTGAAGATCGGGGGACAGGGGGAGGCAATGAGCAGTTCTTC.

This clone turned up a few times. The genes are TRBV7-6 and TRBJ2-2, with TRBD1 as a possible D gene (6 bases). The germline V gene encodes CDR1 SGHVS and CDR2 FNYEAQ. The CDR3 sequence is 16 residues long. V was pared by 2 bases and J by 6 bases, with 16 bases between. The CDR3 spells CASSLLASRGAGELFF. CDR3 nucleotide sequence: TGTGCCAGCAGCTTACTCGCTAGCAGGGGTGCCGGGGAGCTGTTTTTT.

V usage is TRBV24-1 and J usage is TRBJ2-3; a possible D gene is TRBD2 (6 bases). Trimming left V 9 bases short and J 3 bases short, with 12 bases between. The V gene's germline CDR1 is KGHDR and CDR2 SFDVKD. CDR3 length equals 13 residues. The CDR3 protein is CATSAGGTDTQYF. The CDR3 bases are TGTGCCACCTCTGCTGGGGGGACAGATACGCAGTATTTT.

V gene TRBV19 combines with J gene TRBJ1-5; D ambiguous. CDR1 is LNHDA, CDR2 SQIVND, per germline (reference sequence). Trimming stripped 7 bases from V and 7 bases from J, with 14 bases between. This CDR3 comprises 13 residues. CDR3 loop: CASTARGGQPQHF. CDR3 DNA: TGTGCCAGTACAGCCCGGGGTGGGCAGCCCCAGCATTTT.